By frequency, the clone carrying this TCR beta chain registers medium-sized. Each sample's input was roughly 230 ng genomic DNA, 35,000 to 40,000 genome equivalents. Multiplex touch-down PCR amplified TRB using TRB-A and TRB-B pools in one tube. TCRdb reprocessed the multiplex PCR reads and stores each CDR3 protein as one record, lacking DNA. The sample has about 600 distinct CDR3 sequences. The sample originates from a study of T cell clusters in autoimmune cytopenias. Per the germline V gene, CDR1 is MNHEY and CDR2 is SVGEGT. CDR3 size: 16 residues. The same data also went into a second study, on T cell repertoires in aging, cancer and after chemotherapy. From that second work: In cancer patients, declining TCR diversity with age involved lost richness and lost evenness.

The specimen was peripheral blood. V usage is TRBV6-2 or TRBV6-3 and J usage is TRBJ1-6; TCRdb reports TRBD1, a call that lacks DNA to check it against. The TCR sequence derives from a human donor with chronic lymphocytic leukemia. The CDR3 protein is CASSYSYSQGDSPLHF.